Each of the 19 T cell receptor beta chains below was sequenced from the same sample in a study of cytomegalovirus exposure and HLA in healthy donors. It was with 60 Vbeta and 13 Jbeta primers that the PCR ran. Using immunoSEQ multiplex PCR, the repertoire was profiled, and TCRdb retains in-frame clones only, with some absent. The data show fewer than 150,000 clones, around 75% seen once. Source material: PBMCs. These TCRs come from a man aged 30-40 years in good health and CMV-seronegative.

The chain recombines TRBV19 with TRBJ2-7; 8 nucleotides align to TRBD1. J was trimmed by 6 bases and V by 5 bases; bases with no gene match: 9. Germline CDR1 reads LNHDA; CDR2 reads SQIVND (reference sequence). The CDR3 has 14 amino acids. This CDR3 is CASSSGGRLGEQYF. In nucleotides, the CDR3 is TGTGCCAGTAGTTCAGGGGGCCGTCTCGGCGAGCAGTACTTC. Full variable domain (remainder filled in from reference TRBV19 and TRBJ2-7): DGGITQSPKYLFRKEGQNVTLSCEQNLNHDAMYWYRQDPGQGLRLIYYSQIVNDFQKGDIAEGYSVSREKKESFPLTVTSAQKNPTAFYLCASSSGGRLGEQYFGPGTRLTVT.

This clone came up once. The chain couples TRBV30 to TRBJ2-3, with D tentatively TRBD2 (6 bases). The germline gives CDR1 GTSNPN, CDR2 SVGIG (reference sequence). V lost 3 bases, J lost 5 bases, and 9 bases lay in between. The CDR3 is 12 residues long. The CDR3 region has the DNA TGTGCCTGGAGGTCCGGGGGAGATACGCAGTATTTT. It is translated as CAWRSGGDTQYF.

This chain joins TRBV9 and TRBJ1-4; D may be TRBD1 (6 bases). The CDR3 is 16 amino acids. Trimming left V 3 bases short and J 0 bases short, with 12 bases between. Germline V gene lookup returns CDR1 SGDLS and CDR2 YYNGEE. As DNA, the CDR3 is TGTGCCAGCAGCGGTAGAGGACAGTCAACTAATGAAAAACTGTTTTTT. It codes for CASSGRGQSTNEKLFF.

V is TRBV2 and J is TRBJ2-7; D might be TRBD2 (6 bases). CDR1 SNHLY and CDR2 FYNNEI come from the germline V gene. Between the trimmed V and J ends, which lost 9 bases and 3 bases, there was a span of 21 bases. The CDR3 contains 15 residues. CDR3 sequence (DNA): TGTGCCAGTCGAGCAAACCGGGGGTTAATCTACGAGCAGTACTTC. As protein: CASRANRGLIYEQYF.

The chain joins TRBV19 to TRBJ1-5, with D possibly TRBD1 on 6 matching bases. Germline V lookup: CDR1 LNHDA, CDR2 SQIVND (reference sequence). Between the trimmed V and J ends, which lost 6 bases and 3 bases, there was a span of 18 bases. This CDR3 is 16 amino acids long. This chain's CDR3 is CASRGRGGHANQPQHF. The CDR3 DNA is TGTGCCAGTAGGGGACGAGGGGGACACGCCAATCAGCCCCAGCATTTT.

This clone was observed a few times. V usage is TRBV5-4 and J usage is TRBJ2-1, with 7 bases fitting TRBD2. The V segment lost 0 bases and the J segment 10 bases; nucleotides outside the gene matches: 7. Per germline, CDR1 SGHNT and CDR2 YYREEE (reference sequence). The CDR3 length is 14 residues. The CDR3 reads CASSLAAGAGEQFF. The CDR3 DNA follows: TGTGCCAGCAGCTTGGCCGCTGGAGCGGGGGAGCAGTTCTTC.

The chain combines TRBV4-3 with TRBJ2-7; possibly TRBD1 for D (5 bases). Germline CDR1 reads LGHNA; CDR2 reads YSLEER. V was shortened by 4 bases and J by 1 base, with 8 bases between the two germline ends. This CDR3 has 13 amino acids. The CDR3 protein is CASSRYRSYEQYF. CDR3 nucleotides: TGCGCCAGCAGCCGCTACAGGTCCTACGAGCAGTACTTC.

This clone appeared a few times. The rearrangement joins TRBV7-3 to TRBJ2-4, with TRBD2 matching over 11 bases. There are 13 residues in the CDR3. Germline V gives CDR1 SGHTA, CDR2 FQGTGA. J was trimmed by 10 bases and V by 3 bases; bases with no gene match: 2. CDR3 residues: CASSFSGGEIQYF. The CDR3 DNA sequence: TGTGCCAGCAGCTTTAGCGGGGGGGAGATTCAGTACTTC.

This chain joins TRBV4-3 and TRBJ1-1, with D hard to call. Germline V gives CDR1 LGHNA, CDR2 YSLEER. The length of the CDR3 is 13 residues. The V and J ends lost 0 bases and 9 bases respectively, with 11 bases between them. The CDR3: CASSQEVSVKAFF. The CDR3 DNA is TGCGCCAGCAGCCAAGAGGTCTCAGTAAAAGCTTTCTTT.

This chain uses TRBV6-1 with TRBJ2-7; TRBD1 matches 7 bases. The CDR3 runs to 12 residues. Germline lookup yields CDR1 MNHNS and CDR2 SASEGT. V shed 9 bases, J shed 2 bases, and the junction held 4 bases outside the gene matches. The chain's CDR3 is CASRGQTYEQYF. The CDR3, as DNA: TGTGCCAGTCGGGGACAGACCTACGAGCAGTACTTC.

The V and J genes are TRBV7-9 and TRBJ2-7; TRBD2 matches 7 bases. Germline V CDR1 and CDR2: SEHNR, FQNEAQ (reference sequence). Trimming cost V 5 bases and J 3 bases; bases outside gene matches: 16. This CDR3 has 17 residues. The CDR3 spells CASSHSRLTAGVYEQYF. The CDR3 nucleotides read TGTGCCAGCAGCCACAGCCGGCTCACGGCGGGGGTCTACGAGCAGTACTTC.

A single count supports this clone. The CDR3 reads CASSHETSRETQYF. The CDR3 DNA is TGTGCCAGCAGCCATGAGACATCAAGAGAGACCCAGTACTTC. The chain links TRBV4-2 to TRBJ2-5; unclear D gene. The CDR3 is 14 amino acids. Germline CDR1 and CDR2: LGHNA and YNFKEQ. Between the trimmed V and J ends, which lost 3 bases and 4 bases, there was a span of 12 bases.

V usage is TRBV5-8 and J usage is TRBJ2-7, with no clear D. Germline V gene sequence: CDR1 SGHTS, CDR2 YDEGEE. Trimming removed 2 bases at V and 7 bases at J, with 13 bases between. The CDR3 covers 13 residues. CDR3 DNA: TGTGCCAGCAGCTTAACCACTACACGAGAGCAGTACTTC. This encodes CASSLTTTREQYF.

The chain recombines TRBV9 with TRBJ1-4, with a possible D match to TRBD1 (6 bases). Trimming stripped 0 bases from V and 8 bases from J, with 17 bases between. Germline V gene data show CDR1 as SGDLS and CDR2 as YYNGEE. The CDR3 extends over 16 amino acids. The CDR3 loop is CASSVAGGRAREKLFF. CDR3 sequence (DNA): TGTGCCAGCAGCGTAGCTGGGGGCAGGGCCAGGGAAAAACTGTTTTTT.

J is TRBJ2-1 and V is TRBV6-1; 10 nucleotides match TRBD2. Germline lookup yields CDR1 MNHNS and CDR2 SASEGT. The CDR3 consists of 18 residues. Germline trimming cut 1 base from V and 5 bases from J; bases unmatched to any gene: 11. The CDR3 DNA is TGTGCCAGCAGTGAAGAGGCGCCTAGCGGGAGCCCAAACAATGAGCAGTTCTTC. As protein: CASSEEAPSGSPNNEQFF.

The chain uses TRBV30 and TRBJ2-5; 9 bases fit TRBD2. The V and J ends lost 0 bases and 5 bases, in that order; junction bases with no gene match: 4. Germline assignment: CDR1 GTSNPN and CDR2 SVGIG (reference sequence). The CDR3 covers 14 residues. In nucleotides, the CDR3 is TGTGCCTGGAGTGTAGTAGCGGGGGCGGAGACCCAGTACTTC. Protein sequence: CAWSVVAGAETQYF.

The chain recombines TRBV30 with TRBJ1-2; 9 bases are a match to TRBD1. V shed 1 base, J shed 8 bases, and the junction held 8 bases outside the gene matches. Germline V gene lookup returns CDR1 GTSNPN and CDR2 SVGIG (reference sequence). The CDR3 runs 14 residues. DNA of the CDR3: TGTGCCTGGAGTGGAGGACAGGGGTTGTTCGGCTACACCTTC. This sequence encodes CAWSGGQGLFGYTF. Variable domain in full (rest from reference TRBV30 and TRBJ1-2): SQTIHQWPATLVQPVGSPLSLECTVEGTSNPNLYWYRQAAGRGLQLLFYSVGIGQISSEVPQNLSASRPQDRQFILSSKKLLLSDSGFYLCAWSGGQGLFGYTFGSGTRLTVV.

This rearrangement joins TRBV5-1 to TRBJ2-3; D gene ambiguous. Looked up from germline, CDR1 is SGHRS and CDR2 is YFSETQ. The CDR3 contains 16 residues. The V and J ends lost 4 bases and 0 bases respectively, with 15 bases between them. DNA for the CDR3: TGCGCCAGCAGCCCCCTATCGGTTTATAGCACAGATACGCAGTATTTT. Encoded protein: CASSPLSVYSTDTQYF.

This clone was found once. The chain joins TRBV2 to TRBJ2-7; D may be TRBD2 (6 bases). CDR1 is SNHLY, CDR2 FYNNEI, per germline. Trimming took 6 bases from V and 0 from J, leaving 15 bases between them. This CDR3 contains 15 residues. This CDR3 is CASSLSGYPSYEQYF. In DNA form, the CDR3 reads TGTGCCAGCAGCCTTAGCGGATACCCCTCCTACGAGCAGTACTTC. The full variable domain, in which reference TRBV2 and TRBJ2-7 provide the parts outside the CDR3, is EPEVTQTPSHQVTQMGQEVILRCVPISNHLYFYWYRQILGQKVEFLVSFYNNEISEKSEIFDDQFSVERPDGSNFTLKIRSTKLEDSAMYFCASSLSGYPSYEQYFGPGTRLTVT.